These 20 T cell receptor beta chains share one sample of origin, sequenced in a study of shared clonotypes between healthy human individuals. Clones were sequenced by immunoSEQ multiplex PCR, and TCRdb holds only the in-frame ones, with some missing. The sample has some 1,600,000 clones, around 98% seen once. The sample was naive CD4+ T cells sorted from blood. Noted subset: CD45RA+ positively selected. All receptors derive from a man between 25 and 39 years old in good health.

The chain carries TRBV7-9 and TRBJ2-7; 8 bases line up with TRBD2. Per the germline V gene, CDR1 is SEHNR and CDR2 is FQNEAQ (reference sequence). The CDR3 consists of 15 residues. The V segment lost 0 bases and the J segment 8 bases; nucleotides outside the gene matches: 9. Here the CDR3 reads CASSLATREAPKQYF. In DNA form, the CDR3 reads TGTGCCAGCAGCTTAGCGACGCGGGAGGCCCCAAAGCAGTACTTC.

The genes are TRBV29-1 and TRBJ2-7, with 7 bases identical to TRBD1. With 5 bases clipped from V and 2 bases from J, the junction kept 3 bases outside the gene matches. The CDR3 covers 12 residues. Germline V CDR1 and CDR2: SQVTM, ANQGSEA. CDR3 nucleotide sequence: TGCAGCGTTCCGGGACAGACCTACGAGCAGTACTTC. Protein sequence: CSVPGQTYEQYF.

The V and J genes are TRBV5-4 and TRBJ2-2, with D tentatively TRBD2 (6 bases). Between the trimmed V and J ends, which lost 1 base and 5 bases, there was a span of 12 bases. The CDR3 is made up of 15 amino acids. Germline CDR1 SGHNT, CDR2 YYREEE (reference sequence). CDR3 residues: CASSLMEGVTGELFF. The CDR3 nucleotides are TGTGCCAGCAGCTTGATGGAGGGAGTGACCGGGGAGCTGTTTTTT.

The genes are TRBV5-1 and TRBJ1-1; maybe TRBD1 (5 bases). This CDR3 is built from 14 residues. Germline CDR1 and CDR2: SGHRS and YFSETQ. V was cut by 0 bases and J by 2 bases, with 8 bases left in between. The CDR3 is CASSLGQINTEAFF. The CDR3 nucleotides read TGCGCCAGCAGCTTGGGACAGATTAACACTGAAGCTTTCTTT.

The V call is TRBV11-2, the J call TRBJ1-1, with D unclear. Germline lookup yields CDR1 SGHAT and CDR2 FQNNGV. Trimming stripped 1 base from V and 10 bases from J, with 19 bases between. The CDR3 sequence is 15 residues long. CDR3 in amino acids: CASSLGRQSLWGAFF. CDR3 DNA sequence: TGTGCCAGCAGCTTAGGACGACAATCCCTGTGGGGAGCTTTCTTT.

The chain carries TRBV5-1 and TRBJ2-2, with a possible D match to TRBD1 (6 bases). With 1 base removed from V and 1 base from J, the gap between germline ends came to 8 bases. The V gene's germline CDR1 is SGHRS and CDR2 YFSETQ. The length of the CDR3 is 15 residues. In DNA form, the CDR3 reads TGCGCCAGCAGCTTGACGGGACAGAACACCGGGGAGCTGTTTTTT. This gives the protein CASSLTGQNTGELFF.

V and J are TRBV5-1 and TRBJ2-7, with TRBD1 identical over 7 bases. Germline V lookup: CDR1 SGHRS, CDR2 YFSETQ. The CDR3 is made up of 15 amino acids. Trimming at V came to 4 bases and at J to 9 bases, leaving 16 bases not matched to a gene. CDR3 sequence (DNA): TGCGCCAGCAGCACCGGGGACAGTCTAAGCCGCGGGCAGTACTTC. Residues: CASSTGDSLSRGQYF.

The CDR3, as DNA: TGTGCCAGCAGTAAGGACAGGGGAAATCAGCCCCAGCATTTT. Protein product: CASSKDRGNQPQHF. The chain links TRBV2 to TRBJ1-5; TRBD1 agrees at 9 bases. This CDR3 has 14 amino acids. Germline V gene lookup returns CDR1 SNHLY and CDR2 FYNNEI. V was pared by 5 bases and J by 4 bases, with 3 bases of the junction left unmatched.

J is TRBJ2-1 and V is TRBV9; 10 nucleotides line up with TRBD2. The germline CDR1 and CDR2 sequences are SGDLS and YYNGEE. The CDR3 length is 16 residues. Germline trimming cut 1 base from V and 6 bases from J; bases unmatched to any gene: 7. CDR3 in amino acids: CASSVSSGSAFNEQFF. In DNA, the CDR3 is TGTGCCAGCAGCGTATCTAGCGGGAGCGCCTTCAATGAGCAGTTCTTC.

The CDR3 spells CASSYGVLNSPLHF. CDR3 sequence (DNA): TGTGCCAGCAGTTACGGGGTTTTAAATTCACCCCTCCACTTT. The chain couples TRBV6-5 to TRBJ1-6; D unclear. Per germline, CDR1 MNHEY and CDR2 SVGAGI. Trimming pared 2 bases from V and 7 bases from J, leaving 9 bases between. This CDR3 has 14 residues.

As to this clone: Other DNA sequences in the sample encode the same CDR3. The V and J genes are TRBV2 and TRBJ2-7; a weak D match, TRBD1 (5 bases). V was shortened by 5 bases and J by 3 bases, with 8 bases between the two germline ends. Looked up from germline, CDR1 is SNHLY and CDR2 is FYNNEI. The CDR3 sequence is 12 residues long. CDR3 nucleotide sequence: TGTGCCAGCAGTAAAGACAGCTACGAGCAGTACTTC. The encoded protein is CASSKDSYEQYF.

The chain is built from TRBV7-2 and TRBJ2-1; perhaps TRBD1 as D (5 bases). In germline, CDR1 is SGHTA, CDR2 FQGNSA. The CDR3 runs 14 residues. Deletions cut 7 bases from V and 0 bases from J, with 10 bases between. The CDR3 DNA follows: TGTGCCAGCAATTCGCAGGGCTCCTACAATGAGCAGTTCTTC. It is translated as CASNSQGSYNEQFF.

This rearrangement joins TRBV11-2 to TRBJ2-7; 9 bases are shared with TRBD2. The CDR3 has 15 amino acids. The V gene end was trimmed by 1 base and the J gene end by 5 bases; junction bases not matched to a gene: 6. Looked up from germline, CDR1 is SGHAT and CDR2 is FQNNGV. The CDR3 loop reads CASSLGAGGHHEQYF. As DNA, the CDR3 is TGTGCCAGCAGCTTAGGTGCGGGAGGGCACCACGAGCAGTACTTC.

The chain is built from TRBV6-5 and TRBJ1-3, with a possible D match to TRBD1 (6 bases). The CDR3 extends over 15 amino acids. Deletions cut 0 bases from V and 2 bases from J, with 8 bases between. Looked up from germline, CDR1 is MNHEY and CDR2 is SVGAGI. The CDR3 sequence is CASSYSWTAGNTIYF. The DNA for the CDR3 is TGTGCCAGCAGTTACTCTTGGACAGCTGGAAACACCATATATTTT.

The V gene is TRBV7-9, the J gene TRBJ1-2; TRBD1 aligns across 9 bases. Germline-derived CDR1 and CDR2 are SEHNR and FQNEAQ (reference sequence). This CDR3 has 16 residues. V lost 4 bases to trimming and J lost 4 bases; unmatched junction nucleotides: 10. CDR3 DNA sequence: TGTGCCAGCAGCTCCCGGGACAGGGATCTTGTCTATGGCTACACCTTC. Translating gives CASSSRDRDLVYGYTF.

This clone was observed a single time. The rearrangement links TRBV25-1 to TRBJ1-2, with D maybe TRBD1 (5 bases). CDR1 is MGHDK and CDR2 is SYGVNS in the germline V gene. CDR3 length: 14 residues. V was pared by 0 bases and J by 2 bases, with 7 bases between. As DNA, the CDR3 is TGTGCCAGCAGTGAATACGCAGGGAACTATGGCTACACCTTC. The encoded protein is CASSEYAGNYGYTF.

The chain joins TRBV28 to TRBJ2-7; D perhaps matches TRBD1 (6 bases). The CDR3 is 15 residues long. Trimming cost V 4 bases and J 3 bases, with 16 bases left between them. Germline V CDR1 and CDR2: MDHEN, SYDVKM. The CDR3 DNA follows: TGTGCCAGCAGTTCCCGTTGGCAGGGGAACTACGAGCAGTACTTC. Its translation is CASSSRWQGNYEQYF.

The V gene is TRBV27, the J gene TRBJ1-2; 7 bases map to TRBD1. This CDR3 has 16 amino acids. Per the germline V gene, CDR1 is MNHEY and CDR2 is SMNVEV (reference sequence). V lost 4 bases to trimming and J lost 2 bases; unmatched junction nucleotides: 10. Written as DNA, the CDR3 is TGTGCCAGCAGTTCCTTCACAGGGGTCCCAAACTATGGCTACACCTTC. Translated, it gives CASSSFTGVPNYGYTF.

The V and J genes are TRBV5-1 and TRBJ2-3; 10 bases agree with TRBD2. V was pared by 0 bases and J by 3 bases, with 4 bases of the junction left unmatched. The CDR3 contains 16 residues. CDR1 and CDR2 (germline): SGHRS, YFSETQ. Here the CDR3 DNA reads TGCGCCAGCAGCTTGGCACTAGCGGGATTGACAGATACGCAGTATTTT. This codes for CASSLALAGLTDTQYF.

The genes are TRBV11-1 and TRBJ2-7; 7 positions agree with TRBD1. The junction had 9 bases not matched to a gene; V was cut back by 4 bases and J by 3 bases. The germline gives CDR1 SGHAT, CDR2 FQDESV (reference sequence). The CDR3 sequence is 15 residues long. CDR3 in DNA: TGTGCCAGCAGCTCCCGTTGGGCAGGGGGCTACGAGCAGTACTTC. Residues: CASSSRWAGGYEQYF.